The sequence of this T cell receptor (beta chain) was determined in a study of cytomegalovirus exposure and HLA in healthy donors. Study-wide points: Analysis was carried out at a later point, and it linked a missense DCLRE1C variant to TCR beta V- and J-gene trimming. Most subjects' HLA-A and HLA-B alleles were reportedly predicted from TCR beta sequences.

The ends were cut back, 4 bases at V and 10 bases at J, with 12 bases in the middle. In germline, CDR1 is SGHRS, CDR2 YFSETQ. CDR3 length equals 12 residues. Points on this clone: Its antigen remains unidentified.

Both 60 Vbeta primers and 13 Jbeta primers went into the PCR. Profiled with immunoSEQ multiplex PCR; TCRdb holds only in-frame clones, not every one. The sample yields roughly 180,000 clones, nearly 80% seen once. Sequenced material: PBMCs. The chain combines TRBV5-1 with TRBJ2-1, with D possibly TRBD2 on 6 matching bases. This sequence originates from a female donor in good health and CMV-seronegative. The CDR3 DNA sequence: TGCGCCAGCAGCGCCGGGGAGGCGGAGCAGTTCTTC. Its translation is CASSAGEAEQFF.